Below are 9 T cell receptor beta chains sequenced from a single sample in a study of blood T cell repertoires in COVID-19. TCRdb keeps only in-frame clones here, not all; method: immunoSEQ multiplex PCR. The repertoire has about 220,000 clones, 80% of them found once; the top ten carry more than 7%. Sequencing used peripheral blood. All receptors come from a woman in her 70s with acute or convalescent COVID-19.

This chain links TRBV6-5 with TRBJ2-7; the match to TRBD1 covers 10 bases. From germline, CDR1 is MNHEY and CDR2 SVGAGI. This CDR3 is 15 amino acids long. J was trimmed by 4 bases and V by 5 bases; bases with no gene match: 8. CDR3 sequence reads: CASSLSWDRGYEQYV. In DNA form, the CDR3 reads TGTGCCAGCAGTCTCTCTTGGGACAGGGGTTACGAGCAGTACGTC.

The chain employs TRBV25-1 and TRBJ1-5; D gene ambiguous. Germline CDR1 reads MGHDK; CDR2 reads SYGVNS. The CDR3 totals 14 residues. Deletions cut 0 bases from V and 8 bases from J, with 11 bases between. The CDR3 coding sequence is TGTGCCAGCAGTGAATATGACACCCGTGAGCCCCAGCATTTT. Translated, it gives CASSEYDTREPQHF.

The gene calls are TRBV6-5 and TRBJ2-7, with 8 bases lining up with TRBD1. This CDR3 is 14 amino acids long. CDR1 is MNHEY and CDR2 is SVGAGI in the germline V gene. V lost 6 bases, J lost 1 base, and 5 bases stayed unmatched. DNA for the CDR3: TGTGCCAGCAGAGTTACAGGGGGTTCCTACGAGCAGTACTTC. It encodes CASRVTGGSYEQYF.

This sequence joins TRBV11-2 and TRBJ2-1; the match to TRBD1 covers 10 bases. V was pared by 5 bases and J by 1 base, with 11 bases of the junction left unmatched. Per germline, CDR1 SGHAT and CDR2 FQNNGV. The CDR3 has 18 residues. CDR3 bases: TGTGCCAGCAGCGTAGGACCTTTGGGACAGGGGTCCTACAATGAGCAGTTCTTC. It codes for CASSVGPLGQGSYNEQFF.

The chain combines TRBV19 with TRBJ1-5; 8 bases agree with TRBD1. V shed 5 bases and J 3 bases; nucleotides not matched to a gene: 9. Germline V gene lookup returns CDR1 LNHDA and CDR2 SQIVND (reference sequence). This CDR3 region has 16 residues. The CDR3 region is CASSVGTGRNNQPQHF. For the CDR3, the DNA is TGTGCCAGTAGTGTAGGGACAGGCAGGAACAATCAGCCCCAGCATTTT. Together with reference TRBV19 and TRBJ1-5, the CDR3 gives the full variable domain: DGGITQSPKYLFRKEGQNVTLSCEQNLNHDAMYWYRQDPGQGLRLIYYSQIVNDFQKGDIAEGYSVSREKKESFPLTVTSAQKNPTAFYLCASSVGTGRNNQPQHFGDGTRLSIL.

This clone has more than one count but fewer than ten. The chain links TRBV5-4 to TRBJ2-5; 11 nucleotides align to TRBD2. The CDR3 extends over 16 amino acids. Germline CDR1 is SGHNT and CDR2 is YYREEE (reference sequence). J was trimmed by 2 bases and V by 0 bases; bases with no gene match: 3. CDR3 bases: TGTGCCAGCAGCTTGGTGATAGCGGGGGGGCAAGAGACCCAGTACTTC. It is translated as CASSLVIAGGQETQYF.

The V call is TRBV5-1, the J call TRBJ1-1; 7 nucleotides agree with TRBD1. V dropped 2 bases and J dropped 1; count of bases not matched to a gene: 5. Germline V CDR1 and CDR2: SGHRS, YFSETQ. The CDR3 has 15 residues. In DNA, the CDR3 is TGCGCCAGCAGCTTCGACAGGGTGTCGAACACTGAAGCTTTCTTT. Protein sequence: CASSFDRVSNTEAFF.

This clone was picked up many times. The CDR3 is CASSQAGLEQYV. The DNA for the CDR3 is TGTGCCAGCAGCCAAGCAGGATTAGAGCAGTACGTC. The chain carries TRBV3-1 (or the pseudogene TRBV3-2) and TRBJ2-7, with unresolved D. CDR3 size: 12 residues. Germline values: CDR1 LGHDT, CDR2 YNNKEL (reference sequence). Trimming removed 1 base from V and 7 bases from J, with 8 bases in between.

The V call is TRBV19, the J call TRBJ1-2; no clear D gene. The ends were cut back, 3 bases at V and 4 bases at J, with 12 bases in the middle. The CDR3 extends over 14 amino acids. CDR1 LNHDA and CDR2 SQIVND come from the germline V gene (reference sequence). Written as DNA, the CDR3 is TGTGCCAGTAGTATGGTCCTGCCAGGCTATGGCTACACCTTC. This translates into CASSMVLPGYGYTF.